This TCR beta chain was sequenced for a study of T cell repertoires in cytomegalovirus infection (dated by TCRdb to the late 2010s). About the investigation overall: Recently identified HLA-C-restricted CMV epitopes, whose presentation resists viral immunomodulation, were targeted by peptide stimulations together with well-studied HLA-B-restricted epitopes. Because public TCR beta signatures pointed to carriage of CMV infection together with the matching HLA type, the HLA type of each donor mattered for the analysis.

The germline V gene yields SGHVS for CDR1 and FNYEAQ for CDR2. The V end loses 3 bases and the J end loses 3 bases, and a stretch of 12 bases separates them. The CDR3 numbers 16 residues from cysteine through phenylalanine. The entry retains the CDR3 DNA only, 48 bases that are in frame from base 1. This sample's treatment or condition label indicates: in vitro stimulation with specific CMV peptide epitopes to enrich CMV-specific T cells. The full study reports these points: In the ex vivo response, HLA-C-restricted CMV-specific TCR beta clonotypes were dominant, and in two of eight donors the single most frequent clonotype came from this HLA-C-restricted group. In both this cohort and an independent approximately 350-donor cohort, the cumulative frequency of public TCR beta family members distinguished carriers of CMV infection plus the relevant HLA type.

As concerns this clonotype: The antigen it recognizes is unknown. The sample holds no much larger clone one base away, and base qualities are not on file.

Instrument on record: Illumina HiSeq 1500. TCRdb reran the public reads through fastp at Q25 and MiXCR, keeping productive beta chains. CDR3 protein duplicates are merged, each entry listing the most common genes and DNA. Recorded for this sample are about half a million distinct CDR3 sequences; around 30% of them occurred a single time. Of the sample, under 20% is held by the ten largest clones. The chain was built from TRBV7-6 and TRBJ1-6; perhaps TRBD1 is the D gene, with 5 bases matching. This clonotype originated in a human donor in good health (CMV status not recorded). Some clones in this sample may be carry-over from other donors' samples. This material consisted of cultured PBMCs, taken from culture after CMV antigen stimulation. In nucleotides, the sequence is TGTGCCAGCAGCTTGCGGGGACGGGGCTATAATTCACCCCTCCACTTT. Its translation reads: CASSLRGRGYNSPLHF.